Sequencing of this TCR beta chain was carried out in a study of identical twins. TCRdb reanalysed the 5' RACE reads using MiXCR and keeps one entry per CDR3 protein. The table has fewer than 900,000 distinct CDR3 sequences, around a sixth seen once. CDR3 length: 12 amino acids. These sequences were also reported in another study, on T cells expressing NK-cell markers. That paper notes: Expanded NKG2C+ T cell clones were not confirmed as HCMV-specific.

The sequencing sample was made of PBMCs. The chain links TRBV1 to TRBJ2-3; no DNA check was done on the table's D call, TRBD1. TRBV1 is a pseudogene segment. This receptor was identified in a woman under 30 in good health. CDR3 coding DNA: TGCTTTAAGGGAAGGGTCGCAGATACGCAGTATTTT. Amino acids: CFKGRVADTQYF.